The entry that follows covers one T cell receptor (beta chain) sequence. This specimen belongs to a study of shared clonotypes between healthy human individuals. J lost 5 bases, V lost 0 bases, and 11 bases had no gene match. Germline assignment: CDR1 SGHNT and CDR2 YYREEE (reference sequence). The CDR3 length is 16 residues. The repertoire was sequenced with immunoSEQ multiplex PCR; TCRdb's copy has only in-frame clones and lacks some. The sample consists of roughly 2.5 million clones, more than 80% of them appearing once. This chain joins TRBV5-4 and TRBJ2-7, with 7 nucleotides matching TRBD2. What was sequenced was naive CD4+ T cells sorted from blood. Subset denoted: CD45RA+ positively selected. The TCR comes from a man aged 18-30 years in good health. The CDR3 loop reads CASSLATPGGNHEQYF. CDR3 nucleotide sequence: TGTGCCAGCAGCTTGGCTACCCCCGGGGGGAACCACGAGCAGTACTTC.